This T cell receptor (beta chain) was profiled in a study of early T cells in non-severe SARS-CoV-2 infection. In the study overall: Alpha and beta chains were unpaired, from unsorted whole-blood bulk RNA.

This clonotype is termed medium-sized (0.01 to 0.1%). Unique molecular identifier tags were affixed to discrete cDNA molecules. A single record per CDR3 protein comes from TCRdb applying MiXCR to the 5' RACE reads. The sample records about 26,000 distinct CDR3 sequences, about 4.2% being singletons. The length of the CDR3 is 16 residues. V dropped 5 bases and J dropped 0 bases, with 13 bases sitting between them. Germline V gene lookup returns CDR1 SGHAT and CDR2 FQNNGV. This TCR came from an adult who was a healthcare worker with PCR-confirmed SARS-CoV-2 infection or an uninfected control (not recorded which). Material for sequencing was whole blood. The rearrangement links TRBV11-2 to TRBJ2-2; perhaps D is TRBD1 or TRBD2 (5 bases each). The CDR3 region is CASSPRVATNTGELFF. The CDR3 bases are TGTGCCAGCAGCCCCAGGGTAGCGACGAACACCGGGGAGCTGTTTTTT.